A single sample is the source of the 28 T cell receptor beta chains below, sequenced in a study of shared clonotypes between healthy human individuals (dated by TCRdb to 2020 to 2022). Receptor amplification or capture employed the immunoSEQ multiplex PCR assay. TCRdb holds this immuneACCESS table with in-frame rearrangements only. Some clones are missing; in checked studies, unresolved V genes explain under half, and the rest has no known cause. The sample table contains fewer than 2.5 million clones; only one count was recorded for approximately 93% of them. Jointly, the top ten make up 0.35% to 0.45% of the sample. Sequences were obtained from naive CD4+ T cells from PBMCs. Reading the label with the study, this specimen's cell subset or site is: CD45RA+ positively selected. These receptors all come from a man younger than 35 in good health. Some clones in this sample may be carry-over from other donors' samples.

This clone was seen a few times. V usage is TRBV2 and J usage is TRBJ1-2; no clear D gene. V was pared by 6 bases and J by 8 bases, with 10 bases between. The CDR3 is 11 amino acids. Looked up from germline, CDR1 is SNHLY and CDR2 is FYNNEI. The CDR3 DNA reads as TGTGCCAGCAGGGTGAGACGAGGCTACACCTTC. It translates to CASRVRRGYTF.

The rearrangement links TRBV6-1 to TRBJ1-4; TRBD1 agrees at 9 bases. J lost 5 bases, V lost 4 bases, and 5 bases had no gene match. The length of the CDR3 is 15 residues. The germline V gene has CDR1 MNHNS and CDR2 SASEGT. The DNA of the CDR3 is TGTGCCAGCAGTGCCCGACAGGGGGAGAATGAAAAACTGTTTTTT. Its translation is CASSARQGENEKLFF.

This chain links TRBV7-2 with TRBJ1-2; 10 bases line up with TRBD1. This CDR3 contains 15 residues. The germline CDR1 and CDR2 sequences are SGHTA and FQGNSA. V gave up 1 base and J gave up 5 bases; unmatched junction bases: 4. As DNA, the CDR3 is TGTGCCAGCAGCTTAGTTCCGGGACAGGGGTATGGCTACACCTTC. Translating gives CASSLVPGQGYGYTF.

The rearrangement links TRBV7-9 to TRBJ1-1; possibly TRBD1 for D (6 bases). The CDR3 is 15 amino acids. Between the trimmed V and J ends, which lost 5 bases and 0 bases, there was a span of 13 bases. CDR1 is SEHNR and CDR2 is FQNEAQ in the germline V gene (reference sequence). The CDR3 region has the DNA TGTGCCAGCAGCGCCCCGGGACACTTGAACACTGAAGCTTTCTTT. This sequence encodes CASSAPGHLNTEAFF.

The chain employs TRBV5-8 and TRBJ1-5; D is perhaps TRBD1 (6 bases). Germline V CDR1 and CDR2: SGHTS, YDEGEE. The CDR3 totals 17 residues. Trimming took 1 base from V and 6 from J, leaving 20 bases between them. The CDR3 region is CASSLLQGVEVTQPQHF. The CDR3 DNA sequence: TGTGCCAGCAGCTTGTTACAGGGAGTAGAAGTGACTCAGCCCCAGCATTTT.

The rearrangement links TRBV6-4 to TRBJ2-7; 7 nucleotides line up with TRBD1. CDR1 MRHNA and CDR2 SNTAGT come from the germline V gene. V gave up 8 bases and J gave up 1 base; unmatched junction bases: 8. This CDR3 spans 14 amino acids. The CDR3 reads CASPTGHRSYEQYF. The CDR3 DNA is TGTGCCAGCCCGACAGGGCATCGGTCCTACGAGCAGTACTTC.

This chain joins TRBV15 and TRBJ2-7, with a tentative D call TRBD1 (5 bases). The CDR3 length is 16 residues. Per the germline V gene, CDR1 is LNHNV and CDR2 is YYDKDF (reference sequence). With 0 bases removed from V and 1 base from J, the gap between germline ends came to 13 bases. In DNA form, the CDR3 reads TGTGCCACCAGCAGAGATGGGGCAGTAGGGTCCTACGAGCAGTACTTC. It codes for CATSRDGAVGSYEQYF. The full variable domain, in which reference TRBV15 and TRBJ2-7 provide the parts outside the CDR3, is DAMVIQNPRYQVTQFGKPVTLSCSQTLNHNVMYWYQQKSSQAPKLLFHYYDKDFNNEADTPDNFQSRRPNTSFCFLDIRSPGLGDTAMYLCATSRDGAVGSYEQYFGPGTRLTVT.

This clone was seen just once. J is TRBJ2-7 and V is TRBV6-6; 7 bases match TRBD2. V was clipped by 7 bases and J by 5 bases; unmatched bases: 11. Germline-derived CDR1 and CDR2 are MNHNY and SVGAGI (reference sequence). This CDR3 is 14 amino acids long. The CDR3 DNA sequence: TGTGCCAGCAACGAAGGAGGGAGGGGTAACGAGCAGTACTTC. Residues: CASNEGGRGNEQYF.

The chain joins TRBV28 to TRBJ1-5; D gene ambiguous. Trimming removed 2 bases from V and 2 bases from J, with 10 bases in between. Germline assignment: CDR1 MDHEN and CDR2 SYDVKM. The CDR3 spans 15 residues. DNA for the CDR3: TGTGCCAGCAGTTTACTGCGGGGAGGCAATCAGCCCCAGCATTTT. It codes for CASSLLRGGNQPQHF.

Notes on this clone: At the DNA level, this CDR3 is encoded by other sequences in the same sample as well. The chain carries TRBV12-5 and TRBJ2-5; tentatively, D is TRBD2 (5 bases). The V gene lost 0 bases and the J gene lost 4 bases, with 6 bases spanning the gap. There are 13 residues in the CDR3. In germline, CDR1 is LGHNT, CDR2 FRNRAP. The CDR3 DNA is TGTGCTAGTGGTTTGGTAGGGAGAGAGACCCAGTACTTC. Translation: CASGLVGRETQYF.

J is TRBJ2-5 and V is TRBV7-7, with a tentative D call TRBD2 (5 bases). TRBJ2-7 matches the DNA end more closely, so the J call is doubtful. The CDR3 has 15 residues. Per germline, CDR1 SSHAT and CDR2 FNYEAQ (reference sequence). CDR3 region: CASSLGSGTPYEQYF. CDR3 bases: TGTGCCAGCAGCTTGGGGAGCGGAACACCCTACGAGCAGTACTTC.

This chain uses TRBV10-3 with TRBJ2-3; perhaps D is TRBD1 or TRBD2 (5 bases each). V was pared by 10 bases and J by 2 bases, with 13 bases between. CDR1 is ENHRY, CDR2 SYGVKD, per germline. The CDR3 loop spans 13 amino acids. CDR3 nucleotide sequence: TGTGCCAGTAATCCGGGGACCACAGATACGCAGTATTTT. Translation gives CASNPGTTDTQYF.

The CDR3 DNA reads TGTGCCAGCAGCTTACGACTAGCGGACACCTCAAATGAGCAGTTCTTC. Translated, it gives CASSLRLADTSNEQFF. V usage is TRBV7-2 and J usage is TRBJ2-1; 9 bases are a match to TRBD2. CDR3 length: 16 residues. The trim removed 2 bases at V and 7 bases at J, leaving 9 bases unmatched. CDR1 is SGHTA, CDR2 FQGNSA, per germline.

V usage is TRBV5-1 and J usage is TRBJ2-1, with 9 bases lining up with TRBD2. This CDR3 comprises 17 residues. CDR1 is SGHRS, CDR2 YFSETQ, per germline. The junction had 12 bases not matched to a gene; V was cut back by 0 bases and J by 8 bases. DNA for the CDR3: TGCGCCAGCAGCTTGGACTCCGGGCTAGCGGGGCTGGATGAGCAGTTCTTC. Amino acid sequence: CASSLDSGLAGLDEQFF.

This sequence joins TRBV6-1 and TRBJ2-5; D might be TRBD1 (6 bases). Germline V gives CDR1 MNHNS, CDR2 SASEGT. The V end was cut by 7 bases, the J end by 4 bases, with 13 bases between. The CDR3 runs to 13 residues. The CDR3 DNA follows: TGTGCCAGCACTACAGGGTCTGGAGAGACCCAGTACTTC. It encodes CASTTGSGETQYF.

The DNA of the CDR3 is TGTGCCAGCAGTTACGCTAGCGGGAGGGCCGCAGAGACCCAGTACTTC. It is translated as CASSYASGRAAETQYF. The rearrangement uses TRBV2 and TRBJ2-5; 12 nucleotides line up with TRBD2. Germline CDR1 SNHLY, CDR2 FYNNEI. V shed 5 bases and J 4 bases; nucleotides not matched to a gene: 8. The CDR3 loop spans 16 amino acids. Full variable domain (remainder filled in from reference TRBV2 and TRBJ2-5): EPEVTQTPSHQVTQMGQEVILRCVPISNHLYFYWYRQILGQKVEFLVSFYNNEISEKSEIFDDQFSVERPDGSNFTLKIRSTKLEDSAMYFCASSYASGRAAETQYFGPGTRLLVL.

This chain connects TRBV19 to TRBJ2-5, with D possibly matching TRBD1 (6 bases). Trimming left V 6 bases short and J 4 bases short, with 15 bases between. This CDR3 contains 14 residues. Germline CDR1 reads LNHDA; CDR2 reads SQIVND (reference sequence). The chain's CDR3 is CASRGNRVLETQYF. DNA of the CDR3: TGTGCCAGTAGGGGGAACAGGGTTCTAGAGACCCAGTACTTC.

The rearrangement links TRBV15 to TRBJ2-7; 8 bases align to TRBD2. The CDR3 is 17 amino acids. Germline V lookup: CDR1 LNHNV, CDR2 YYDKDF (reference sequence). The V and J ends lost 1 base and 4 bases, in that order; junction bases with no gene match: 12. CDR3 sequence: CATSRVPLLAGRYEQYF. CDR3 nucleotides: TGTGCCACCAGCAGAGTCCCGCTGCTAGCGGGCAGATACGAGCAGTACTTC.

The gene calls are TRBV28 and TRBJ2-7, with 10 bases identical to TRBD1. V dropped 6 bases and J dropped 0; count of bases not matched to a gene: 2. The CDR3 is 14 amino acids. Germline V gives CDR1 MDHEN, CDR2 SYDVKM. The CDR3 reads CASRGTGDSYEQYF. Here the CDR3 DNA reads TGTGCCAGCAGGGGGACAGGGGACTCCTACGAGCAGTACTTC. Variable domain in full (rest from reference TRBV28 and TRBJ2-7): DVKVTQSSRYLVKRTGEKVFLECVQDMDHENMFWYRQDPGLGLRLIYFSYDVKMKEKGDIPEGYSVSREKKERFSLILESASTNQTSMYLCASRGTGDSYEQYFGPGTRLTVT.

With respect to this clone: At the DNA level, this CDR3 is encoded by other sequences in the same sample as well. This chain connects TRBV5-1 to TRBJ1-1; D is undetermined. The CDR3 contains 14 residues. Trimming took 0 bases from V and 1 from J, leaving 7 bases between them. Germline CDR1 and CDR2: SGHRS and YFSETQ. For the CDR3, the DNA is TGCGCCAGCAGCTTGGGGGCGCGGAACACTGAAGCTTTCTTT. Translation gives CASSLGARNTEAFF. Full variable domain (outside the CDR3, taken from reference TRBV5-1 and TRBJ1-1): KAGVTQTPRYLIKTRGQQVTLSCSPISGHRSVSWYQQTPGQGLQFLFEYFSETQRNKGNFPGRFSGRQFSNSRSEMNVSTLELGDSALYLCASSLGARNTEAFFGQGTRLTVV.

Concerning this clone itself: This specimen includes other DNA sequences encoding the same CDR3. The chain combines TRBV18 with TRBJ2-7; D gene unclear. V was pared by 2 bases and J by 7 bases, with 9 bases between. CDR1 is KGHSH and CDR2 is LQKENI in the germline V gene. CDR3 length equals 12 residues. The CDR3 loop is CASSPGMGEQYF. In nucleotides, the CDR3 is TGTGCCAGCTCACCAGGCATGGGGGAGCAGTACTTC. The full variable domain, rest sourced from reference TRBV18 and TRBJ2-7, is NAGVMQNPRHLVRRRGQEARLRCSPMKGHSHVYWYRQLPEEGLKFMVYLQKENIIDESGMPKERFSAEFPKEGPSILRIQQVVRGDSAAYFCASSPGMGEQYFGPGTRLTVT.

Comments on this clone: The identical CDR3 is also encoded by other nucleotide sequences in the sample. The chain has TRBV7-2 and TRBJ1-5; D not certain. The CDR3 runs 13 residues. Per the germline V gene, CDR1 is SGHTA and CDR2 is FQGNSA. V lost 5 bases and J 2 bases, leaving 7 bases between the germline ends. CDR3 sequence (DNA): TGTGCCAGCAGCCGAGACCGCAATCAGCCCCAGCATTTT. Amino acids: CASSRDRNQPQHF.

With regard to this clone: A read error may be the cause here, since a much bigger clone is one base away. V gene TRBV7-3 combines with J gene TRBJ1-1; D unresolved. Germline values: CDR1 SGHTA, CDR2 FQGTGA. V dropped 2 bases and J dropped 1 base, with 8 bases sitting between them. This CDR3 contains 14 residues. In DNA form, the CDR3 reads TGTGCCAGCAGCTTAGGACGGACGAACACTGAAGCTTTCTTT. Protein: CASSLGRTNTEAFF. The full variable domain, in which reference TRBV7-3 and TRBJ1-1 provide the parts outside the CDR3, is GAGVSQTPSNKVTEKGKYVELRCDPISGHTALYWYRQSLGQGPEFLIYFQGTGAADDSGLPNDRFFAVRPEGSVSTLKIQRTERGDSAVYLCASSLGRTNTEAFFGQGTRLTVV.

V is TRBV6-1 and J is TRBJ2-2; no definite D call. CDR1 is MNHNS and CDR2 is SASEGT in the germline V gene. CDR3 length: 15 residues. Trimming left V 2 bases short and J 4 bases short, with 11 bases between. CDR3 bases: TGTGCCAGCAGTGAACAGCCGGCTTCCACCGGGGAGCTGTTTTTT. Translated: CASSEQPASTGELFF.

For the CDR3, the DNA is TGTGCCAGTAGTATAACCGGGACGCAGTCCTACGAGCAGTACTTC. It encodes CASSITGTQSYEQYF. The chain combines TRBV19 with TRBJ2-7; either TRBD1 or TRBD2 may fit D (5 bases each). The germline gives CDR1 LNHDA, CDR2 SQIVND (reference sequence). CDR3 length: 15 amino acids. V lost 2 bases and J lost 1, with 12 bases in between.

The CDR3 sequence is CASSYDLSGTYGYTF. As DNA, the CDR3 is TGTGCCAGCAGTTACGATTTATCAGGGACTTATGGCTACACCTTC. This chain uses TRBV6-6 with TRBJ1-2; tentative D call: TRBD1 (5 bases). Trimming shortened V by 2 bases and J by 5 bases, and 15 bases separated the two germline ends. CDR3 size: 15 residues. CDR1 is MNHNY, CDR2 SVGAGI, per germline (reference sequence).

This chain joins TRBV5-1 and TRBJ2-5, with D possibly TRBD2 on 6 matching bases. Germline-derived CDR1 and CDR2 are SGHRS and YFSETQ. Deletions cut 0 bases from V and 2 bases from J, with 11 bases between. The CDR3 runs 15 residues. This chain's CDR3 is CASSLGGVTQETQYF. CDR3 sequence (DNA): TGCGCCAGCAGCTTGGGGGGGGTCACTCAAGAGACCCAGTACTTC.

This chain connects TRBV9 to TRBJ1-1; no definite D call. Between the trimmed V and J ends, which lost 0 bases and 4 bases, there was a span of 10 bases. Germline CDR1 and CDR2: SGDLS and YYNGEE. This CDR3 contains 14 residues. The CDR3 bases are TGTGCCAGCAGCGTAGTGTCTGTACGCACTGAAGCTTTCTTT. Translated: CASSVVSVRTEAFF.